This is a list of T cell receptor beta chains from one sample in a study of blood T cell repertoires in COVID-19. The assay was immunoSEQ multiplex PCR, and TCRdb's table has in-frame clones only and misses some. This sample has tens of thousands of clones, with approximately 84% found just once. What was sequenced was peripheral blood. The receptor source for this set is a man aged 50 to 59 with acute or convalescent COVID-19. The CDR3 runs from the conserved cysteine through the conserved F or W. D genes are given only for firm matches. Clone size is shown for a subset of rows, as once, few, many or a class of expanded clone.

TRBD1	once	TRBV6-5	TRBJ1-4	TGTGCCAGCAGACAAACCGGGACAGGGGTTGAAAAACTGTTTTTT	CASRQTGTGVEKLFF
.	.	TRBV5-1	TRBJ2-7	TGCGCCAGCAGCTTGGGACAGGCAGCGTCCTACGAGCAGTACTTC	CASSLGQAASYEQYF
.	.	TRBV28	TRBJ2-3	TGTGCCATCAAAACAGGGAGAGGCACAGATACGCAGTATTTT	CAIKTGRGTDTQYF
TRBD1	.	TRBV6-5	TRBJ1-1	TGTGCCAGCAGCCAAACCGGGACAGAGAACACTGAAGCTTTCTTT	CASSQTGTENTEAFF
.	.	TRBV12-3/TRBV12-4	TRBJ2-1	TGTGCCAGCAGTCCGGACACAAACAATGAGCAGTTCTTC	CASSPDTNNEQFF
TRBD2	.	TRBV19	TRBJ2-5	TGTGCCAGTAGTCCCGGACTAGCGGGGGTCGTGTACCAAGAGACCCAGTACTTC	CASSPGLAGVVYQETQYF
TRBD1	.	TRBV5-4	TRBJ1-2	TGTGCCAGCAGCTTGGAAAACAGGGGAAGCTATGGCTACACCTTC	CASSLENRGSYGYTF
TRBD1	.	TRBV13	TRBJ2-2	TGTGCCAGCAGCACCCCAGGGGGAGTGATGGTCGGGGAGCTGTTTTTT	CASSTPGGVMVGELFF
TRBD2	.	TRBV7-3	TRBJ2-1	TGTGCCAGCAGCCTACTAGCGGGGTCTATGTACAATGAGCAGTTCTTC	CASSLLAGSMYNEQFF
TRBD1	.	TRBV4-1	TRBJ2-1	TGCGCCAGCAGCCAGGAGACAGGGGAGTACAATGAGCAGTTCTTC	CASSQETGEYNEQFF
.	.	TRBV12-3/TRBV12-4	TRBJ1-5	TGTGCCAGCAGTTTCGGTAGCAATCAGCCCCAGCATTTT	CASSFGSNQPQHF
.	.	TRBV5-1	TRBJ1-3	TGCGCCAGCAGATCACAGGGTCGGACTCTCTCTGGAAACACCATATATTTT	CASRSQGRTLSGNTIYF
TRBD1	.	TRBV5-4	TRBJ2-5	TGTGCCAGCAGCCCCGGACAGGGGGCCTCTCAAGAGACCCAGTACTTC	CASSPGQGASQETQYF
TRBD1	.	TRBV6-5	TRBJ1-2	TGTGCCAGCAGTTCAGACAGGGGGTGGTCCGGCTACACCTTC	CASSSDRGWSGYTF
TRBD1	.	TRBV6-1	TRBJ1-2	TGTGCCAGCAGTGATTACCGGGACAGGGGGAACTATGGCTACACCTTC	CASSDYRDRGNYGYTF
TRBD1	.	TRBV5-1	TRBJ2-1	TGCGCCAGCAGTCTCGACAGGGGCTCCTACAATGAGCAGTTCTTC	CASSLDRGSYNEQFF
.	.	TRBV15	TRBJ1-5	TGTGCCACCAGCAGAGACAGGGGAAGTCAGCCCCAGCATTTT	CATSRDRGSQPQHF
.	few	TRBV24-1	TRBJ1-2	TGTGCCACCAGTGGTCCTACCGGTGGCTACACCTTC	CATSGPTGGYTF
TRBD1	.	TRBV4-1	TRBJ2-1	TGCGCCAGCAGCCAAGATCGCCGGGACAGATACAATGAGCAGTTCTTC	CASSQDRRDRYNEQFF
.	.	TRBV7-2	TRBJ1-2	TGTGCCAGCAGCTCCCTTAGGACAGAATCTAACTATGGCTACACCTTC	CASSSLRTESNYGYTF
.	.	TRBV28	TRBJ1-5	TGTGCCAGCAGTGATATTCAGGGAAATCAGCCCCAGCATTTT	CASSDIQGNQPQHF
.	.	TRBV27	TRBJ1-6	TGTGCCAGCAGTTTAGAGGCGTCCCGGGATTCACCCCTCCACTTT	CASSLEASRDSPLHF
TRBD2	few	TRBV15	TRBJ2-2	TGTGCCACGGGACTAGCGGGGGGGCCTCGGACCGGGGAGCTGTTTTTT	CATGLAGGPRTGELFF
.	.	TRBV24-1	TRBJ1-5	TGTGCCACCAGTGATCGCGACCGCGGACAGCTTAATCAGCCCCAGCATTTT	CATSDRDRGQLNQPQHF
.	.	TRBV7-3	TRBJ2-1	TGTGCCAGCAGCTTAACGTTCAGGGCCTCAGACAATGAGCAGTTCTTC	CASSLTFRASDNEQFF
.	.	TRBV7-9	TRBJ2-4	TGTGCCAGCAGCTTACGGACAGAACTCCTAGCCAAAAACATTCAGTACTTC	CASSLRTELLAKNIQYF
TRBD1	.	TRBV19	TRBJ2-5	TGTGCCAGTAGTATGTGGACAGGGTCAGGTAAAGAGACCCAGTACTTC	CASSMWTGSGKETQYF
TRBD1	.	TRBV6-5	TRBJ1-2	TGTGCCAGCAGTAGGCCGACAGGGGGCGAGTATGGCTACACCTTC	CASSRPTGGEYGYTF
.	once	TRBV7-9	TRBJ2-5	TGTGCCAGCAGCTCCGGGACTCTCAGGCGGGAGACCCAGTACTTC	CASSSGTLRRETQYF
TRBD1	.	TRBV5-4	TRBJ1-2	TGTGCCAGTACCGGGACAGGGAACTATGGCTACACCTTC	CASTGTGNYGYTF
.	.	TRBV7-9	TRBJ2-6	TGTGCCAGCAGCTCGAGGACAGAAAGTCTCTCTGGGGCCAACGTCCTGACTTTC	CASSSRTESLSGANVLTF
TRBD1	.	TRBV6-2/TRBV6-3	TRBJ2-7	TGTGCCAGCAGTTACTTCAGGGGGCACCGCGAGCAGTACTTC	CASSYFRGHREQYF
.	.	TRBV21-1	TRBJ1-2	TGTGCCAGCAGCGAGGCCGGGACAGAAATCGACTATGGCTACACCTTC	CASSEAGTEIDYGYTF
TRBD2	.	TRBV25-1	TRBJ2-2	TGTGCCAGCAGGACGGGACTAGCGGGAGGGAACACCGGGGAGCTGTTTTTT	CASRTGLAGGNTGELFF
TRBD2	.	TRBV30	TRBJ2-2	TGTGCCTGGATGCCCACTGGCGGGAGAAACACCGGGGAGCTGTTTTTT	CAWMPTGGRNTGELFF
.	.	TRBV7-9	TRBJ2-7	TGTGCCAGCAGCCCCACCAGGGGGGATAATTACGAGCAGTACTTC	CASSPTRGDNYEQYF
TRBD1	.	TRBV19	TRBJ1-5	TGTGCCAGTAGTATACAGGGGGCTGTAAGCAATCAGCCCCAGCATTTT	CASSIQGAVSNQPQHF
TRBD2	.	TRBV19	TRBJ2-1	TGTGCCAGTAGTATATCGACTAGCGGGGGGAATGAGCAGTTCTTC	CASSISTSGGNEQFF
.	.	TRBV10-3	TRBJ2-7	TGTGCCATCAGTGAGTCGGGCAGGGGGGTTCCTTACGAGCAGTACTTC	CAISESGRGVPYEQYF
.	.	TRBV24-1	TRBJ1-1	TGTGCCACCAGTGCCCAACTCAGGGGACGTACTGAAGCTTTCTTT	CATSAQLRGRTEAFF
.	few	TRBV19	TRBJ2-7	TGTGCCAGTAGTATCCGGGACTGGCCCTACGAGCAGTACTTC	CASSIRDWPYEQYF
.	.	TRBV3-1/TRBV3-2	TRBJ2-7	TGTGCCAGCAGCGCGGGACTCTCGAGCTCCTACGAGCAGTACTTC	CASSAGLSSSYEQYF
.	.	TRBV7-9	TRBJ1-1	TGTGCCAGCAGCCCGATAGGGGGGGCTGAAGCTTTCTTT	CASSPIGGAEAFF
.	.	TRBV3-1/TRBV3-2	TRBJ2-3	TGTGCCAGCAGCCAAGCCGACTACCCTTATACGCAGTATTTT	CASSQADYPYTQYF
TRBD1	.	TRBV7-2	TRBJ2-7	TGTGCCAGCAGCTTGACAGGGCGAGGGTCCTACGAGCAGTACTTC	CASSLTGRGSYEQYF
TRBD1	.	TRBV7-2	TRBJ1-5	TGTGCCAGCAGCTCATCGACAGGGAGTTTGAGGAATCAGCCCCAGCATTTT	CASSSSTGSLRNQPQHF
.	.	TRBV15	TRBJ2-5	TGTGCCACCAGCGAGGAACCTAGGGGGCAAGAGACCCAGTACTTC	CATSEEPRGQETQYF
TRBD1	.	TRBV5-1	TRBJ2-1	TGCGCCAGCAGCTCAGGGGGACAGGGCCTTTACAATGAGCAGTTCTTC	CASSSGGQGLYNEQFF
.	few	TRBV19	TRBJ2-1	TGTGCCAGTAGTATAAGGCGGAATGACGAGCAGTTCTTC	CASSIRRNDEQFF
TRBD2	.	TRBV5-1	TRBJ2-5	TGCGCCAGTCGGGGGGGAGGAGAGACCCAGTACTTC	CASRGGGETQYF